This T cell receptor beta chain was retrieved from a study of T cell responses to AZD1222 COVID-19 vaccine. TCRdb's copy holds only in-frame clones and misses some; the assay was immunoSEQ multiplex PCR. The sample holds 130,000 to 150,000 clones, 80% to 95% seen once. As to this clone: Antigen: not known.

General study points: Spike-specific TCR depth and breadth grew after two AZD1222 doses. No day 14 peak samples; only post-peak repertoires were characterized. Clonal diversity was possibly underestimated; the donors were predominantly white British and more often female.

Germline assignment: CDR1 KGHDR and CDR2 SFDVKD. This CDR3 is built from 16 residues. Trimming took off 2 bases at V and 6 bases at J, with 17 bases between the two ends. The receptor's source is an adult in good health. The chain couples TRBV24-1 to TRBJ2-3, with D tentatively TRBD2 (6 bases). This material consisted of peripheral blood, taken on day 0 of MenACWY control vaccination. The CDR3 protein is CATSDSSGRSQDTQYF. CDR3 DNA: TGTGCCACCAGTGATTCATCCGGGAGAAGTCAGGATACGCAGTATTTT.